These T cell receptor beta chains were read from a single sample in a study of CD8 T cells in Susac syndrome. TCRdb recomputed calls from the immunoSEQ multiplex PCR reads with MiXCR, one row per CDR3 protein. Of roughly 300,000 distinct CDR3 sequences listed, roughly 81% are singletons. The sequencing input was CD8+ T cells from PBMCs. The receptor set was obtained from a human donor with multiple sclerosis. Each CDR3 is given with its conserved first and last residue. Each record gives: J gene, V gene, D gene, CDR3 DNA, CDR3 protein. D genes are given only for firm matches.

J: TRBJ2-7; V: TRBV3-1; D: TRBD2; DNA: TGTGCCAGCAGCTTCGGACTAGCGGGGGTTTACGAGCAGTACTTC; CDR3: CASSFGLAGVYEQYF
J: TRBJ2-1; V: TRBV5-1; D: -; DNA: TGCGCCAGCTCGAGGGGCTCTCAGGGGTCCTACAATGAGCAGTTCTTC; CDR3: CASSRGSQGSYNEQFF
J: TRBJ2-1; V: TRBV12-3/TRBV12-4; D: TRBD2; DNA: TGTGCCAGCAGTTACATGGGGGGGGAGTTCTTC; CDR3: CASSYMGGEFF
J: TRBJ2-1; V: TRBV20-1; D: TRBD2; DNA: TGCAGTGCTAGGGAACTAGCGGAGACCTACAATGAGCAGTTCTTC; CDR3: CSARELAETYNEQFF
J: TRBJ2-7; V: TRBV6-5; D: -; DNA: TGTGCCAGCAGTTACCCTACCGGGAAGTCGGGGCCGTACGAGCAGTACTTC; CDR3: CASSYPTGKSGPYEQYF
J: TRBJ2-7; V: TRBV11-2; D: -; DNA: TGTGCCAGCAGCTTCTCCAACTCCTACGAGCAGTACTTC; CDR3: CASSFSNSYEQYF
J: TRBJ2-3; V: TRBV27; D: -; DNA: TGTGCCAGCACTTTAGGCAGGGACACAGATACGCAGTATTTT; CDR3: CASTLGRDTDTQYF
J: TRBJ2-5; V: TRBV9; D: TRBD2; DNA: TGTGCCAGCAGTCACATTGGGGGAGGGGCGGTAAGAGAGACCCAGTACTTC; CDR3: CASSHIGGGAVRETQYF
J: TRBJ2-1; V: TRBV7-9; D: -; DNA: TGTGCCAGCAGCTCGGCCGCCTATGAGCAGTTCTTC; CDR3: CASSSAAYEQFF
J: TRBJ1-1; V: TRBV11-2; D: -; DNA: TGTGCCAGCAGTACCCTGGGGGAGACTGAAGCTTTCTTT; CDR3: CASSTLGETEAFF
J: TRBJ2-7; V: TRBV20-1; D: -; DNA: TGCAGTGCTAATGGGGTTTACTACGAGCAGTACTTC; CDR3: CSANGVYYEQYF
J: TRBJ1-5; V: TRBV3-1; D: TRBD1; DNA: TGTGCCAGCAGCCCCCGAGCCGGGACAGGGCTCAATCAGCCCCAGCATTTT; CDR3: CASSPRAGTGLNQPQHF
J: TRBJ2-7; V: TRBV7-2; D: -; DNA: TGTGCCAGCACCCTTACAGGGTCCATATACGAGCAGTACTTC; CDR3: CASTLTGSIYEQYF
J: TRBJ2-3; V: TRBV9; D: -; DNA: TGTGCCAGCAGCGTTCGGGCGGGAAAGGGAACAGATACGCAGTATTTT; CDR3: CASSVRAGKGTDTQYF
J: TRBJ2-5; V: TRBV27; D: TRBD2; DNA: TGTGCCAGCAGTTCAACGACTAGCGGGAGGGAAGAGACCCAGTACTTC; CDR3: CASSSTTSGREETQYF
J: TRBJ2-5; V: TRBV2; D: TRBD2; DNA: TGTGCCAGCAGTGAATACGCGGGAGAAAAGGAGACCCAGTACTTC; CDR3: CASSEYAGEKETQYF
J: TRBJ2-1; V: TRBV12-3/TRBV12-4; D: TRBD2; DNA: TGTGCCAGCAGTCCCCGGAGTAGCGGGAGGGCCGGGGATGAGCAGTTCTTC; CDR3: CASSPRSSGRAGDEQFF
J: TRBJ2-7; V: TRBV28; D: -; DNA: TGTGCCAGCAGTTTATATAAGGGGAGCTCCTACGAGCAGTACTTC; CDR3: CASSLYKGSSYEQYF